One sample yielded the 29 T cell receptor beta chains listed below, sequenced in a study of graft-versus-host responses after intestinal transplantation. These receptors have no identified antigens. Here immunoSEQ multiplex PCR was the method, and the copy in TCRdb shows in-frame clones only, minus some. The sample holds under 65,000 clones, almost 95% seen once. Sequencing used unstimulated CD4+ T cells sorted from spleen or lymph node cells, obtained before transplant. The source is a human donor who was the organ donor for an intestinal transplant.

The CDR3 spells CASSPGGHDEQFF. The CDR3 DNA follows: TGTGCCAGCAGCCCGGGGGGGCACGATGAGCAGTTCTTC. The chain recombines TRBV4-2 with TRBJ2-1; 8 bases line up with TRBD2. The trim removed 4 bases at V and 8 bases at J, leaving 4 bases unmatched. CDR1 is LGHNA, CDR2 YNFKEQ, per germline. This CDR3 spans 13 amino acids.

A note on this clone: An end of the junction differs from the germline gene, which may be a read error. V gene TRBV6-5 combines with J gene TRBJ1-1; the D is unclear. The germline gives CDR1 MNHEY, CDR2 SVGAGI. The CDR3 has 14 amino acids. CDR3 loop: CASNYRSMNTEAFF. CDR3 DNA: TGTGCCAGCAATTACCGTAGCATGAACACTGAAGCTTTCTTT.

The chain recombines TRBV28 with TRBJ1-2; no definite D call. Germline V gene data show CDR1 as MDHEN and CDR2 as SYDVKM. There are 13 residues in the CDR3. Trimming stripped 3 bases from V and 3 bases from J, with 8 bases between. CDR3: CASSFSVHYGYTF. The CDR3 nucleotides read TGTGCCAGCAGTTTTTCGGTGCACTATGGCTACACCTTC.

This rearrangement joins TRBV11-2 to TRBJ2-6; D gene ambiguous. Trimming pared 5 bases from V and 0 bases from J, leaving 8 bases between. CDR1 and CDR2 (germline): SGHAT, FQNNGV. There are 15 residues in the CDR3. CDR3: CASSPKRSGANVLTF. The CDR3, as DNA: TGTGCCAGCAGCCCTAAACGCTCTGGGGCCAACGTCCTGACTTTC.

The V gene is TRBV7-2, the J gene TRBJ2-5, with TRBD1 as a possible D gene (6 bases). The J call is doubtful: the DNA matches TRBJ2-7 better. Germline V gene lookup returns CDR1 SGHTA and CDR2 FQGNSA. The CDR3 is 14 amino acids. For the CDR3, the DNA is TGTGCCAGCAGCTCCCAGGGCAGGGGTTACGAGCAGTACTTC. Translated: CASSSQGRGYEQYF.

V and J are TRBV7-2 and TRBJ2-7; 10 bases match TRBD1. The germline V gene encodes CDR1 SGHTA and CDR2 FQGNSA. CDR3 size: 14 residues. The ends lost 3 bases at V and 7 bases at J; junction bases unmatched: 6. CDR3 sequence (DNA): TGTGCCAGCAGCTTCAGGACAGGGGGTGAAGAGCAGTACTTC. Protein sequence: CASSFRTGGEEQYF.

This chain joins TRBV12-2 and TRBJ2-7. TRBV12-2 corresponds to a pseudogene. There are 15 residues in the CDR3. The CDR3 reads CASRSPIPSSYEQYF. For the CDR3, the DNA is TGTGCAAGTCGCTCCCCAATCCCTTCCTCCTACGAGCAGTACTTC.

This sequence joins TRBV11-3 and TRBJ2-2; the D is unclear. This CDR3 comprises 15 residues. Germline V gene sequence: CDR1 SGHNT, CDR2 YENEEA. Trimming left V 2 bases short and J 6 bases short, with 13 bases between. As DNA, the CDR3 is TGTGCCAGCAGCTTACGTTCAGCCTACCCCGGGGAGCTGTTTTTT. Protein product: CASSLRSAYPGELFF. Variable domain in full (rest from reference TRBV11-3 and TRBJ2-2): EAGVVQSPRYKIIEKKQPVAFWCNPISGHNTLYWYLQNLGQGPELLIRYENEEAVDDSQLPKDRFSAERLKGVDSTLKIQPAELGDSAVYLCASSLRSAYPGELFFGEGSRLTVL.

The rearrangement joins TRBV13 to TRBJ1-2, with 9 bases lining up with TRBD1. The CDR3 has 15 amino acids. CDR1 is PRHDT, CDR2 FYEKMQ, per germline (reference sequence). V was clipped by 0 bases and J by 7 bases; unmatched bases: 6. As DNA, the CDR3 is TGTGCCAGCAGCTTAGGAGGGGGACAGGGAGGTGGCTACACCTTC. This sequence encodes CASSLGGGQGGGYTF.

This clone was counted a single time. The chain has TRBV7-3 and TRBJ2-1, with a weak D call TRBD2 (6 bases). The V and J ends lost 2 bases and 6 bases respectively, with 14 bases between them. This CDR3 contains 15 residues. Germline CDR1 and CDR2: SGHTA and FQGTGA. The CDR3: CASSLAGHNLNEQFF. As DNA, the CDR3 is TGTGCCAGCAGCTTAGCGGGGCACAACCTCAATGAGCAGTTCTTC.

The chain joins TRBV23-1 to TRBJ2-5; TRBD1 matches at 9 bases. TRBV23-1 is an open reading frame, and its role is uncertain. V lost 6 bases and J lost 2; bases outside the gene matches: 13. The CDR3 has 17 amino acids. In DNA, the CDR3 is TGCGCCAGCAGCCCCACCTACTTGACAGGGGGTCAAGAGACCCAGTACTTC. This sequence encodes CASSPTYLTGGQETQYF.

This chain connects TRBV20-1 to TRBJ2-7, with 13 bases identical to TRBD2. This CDR3 comprises 11 residues. Germline loops: CDR1 DFQATT, CDR2 SNEGSKA (reference sequence). J gave up 13 bases and V 1 base, and 1 base lay outside the gene matches. CDR3 DNA sequence: TGCAGTGCTAGAGGACTAGCGGGGGGCTACTTC. Translation: CSARGLAGGYF.

This chain joins TRBV15 and TRBJ1-4, with D possibly being TRBD1 (5 bases). The CDR3 length is 15 residues. V gave up 2 bases and J gave up 7 bases, with 14 bases separating them. The V gene's germline CDR1 is LNHNV and CDR2 YYDKDF (reference sequence). The CDR3 bases are TGTGCCACCAGCAGACAGGGAGGGGATTCTGAAAAACTGTTTTTT. Translated: CATSRQGGDSEKLFF.

The chain joins TRBV18 to TRBJ1-1; D not certain. Looked up from germline, CDR1 is KGHSH and CDR2 is LQKENI. CDR3 length: 16 residues. V gave up 4 bases and J gave up 0 bases, with 15 bases separating them. As DNA, the CDR3 is TGTGCCAGCTCACAGTCGCCAGCTTCAATGAACACTGAAGCTTTCTTT. The encoded protein is CASSQSPASMNTEAFF.

Written as DNA, the CDR3 is TGTGCCACCCCATTGACGGAACAGCCCCAGCATTTT. This codes for CATPLTEQPQHF. The V and J genes are TRBV7-3 and TRBJ1-5, with unresolved D. CDR3 length: 12 residues. Germline CDR1 and CDR2: SGHTA and FQGTGA. Trimming took off 10 bases at V and 7 bases at J, with 14 bases between the two ends.

The rearrangement joins TRBV5-3 to TRBJ1-6; 9 nucleotides line up with TRBD1. TRBV5-3 is labeled an ORF, and its function is uncertain. The CDR3 loop spans 14 amino acids. J lost 7 bases, V lost 4 bases, and 3 bases had no gene match. The CDR3 is CARSIGTGNSPLHF. As DNA, the CDR3 is TGTGCCAGAAGCATCGGGACAGGGAATTCACCCCTCCACTTT.

The rearrangement joins TRBV19 to TRBJ2-3; possible D gene TRBD2, 5 bases. The CDR3 extends over 15 amino acids. The germline V and J ends were trimmed by 1 base and 1 base, with 9 bases remaining between them. Per the germline V gene, CDR1 is LNHDA and CDR2 is SQIVND (reference sequence). CDR3 coding DNA: TGTGCCAGTAGTATAGGCGGGTCTGGCACAGATACGCAGTATTTT. It is translated as CASSIGGSGTDTQYF.

The V call is TRBV27, the J call TRBJ1-6; TRBD1 agrees at 7 bases. V lost 6 bases to trimming and J lost 1 base; unmatched junction nucleotides: 6. Germline-derived CDR1 and CDR2 are MNHEY and SMNVEV (reference sequence). The CDR3 runs 16 residues. This chain's CDR3 is CASSRTGVSYNSPLHF. In nucleotides, the CDR3 is TGTGCCAGCAGCCGCACAGGGGTTTCCTATAATTCACCCCTCCACTTT.

The chain employs TRBV5-1 and TRBJ1-1, with a possible D match to TRBD1 (5 bases). The CDR3 runs 13 residues. With 0 bases removed from V and 11 bases from J, the gap between germline ends came to 14 bases. The germline gives CDR1 SGHRS, CDR2 YFSETQ. CDR3 residues: CASSLAGTAGAFF. The CDR3 DNA reads TGCGCCAGCAGCTTGGCCGGGACGGCCGGCGCTTTCTTT.

The rearrangement links TRBV7-9 to TRBJ2-3; 7 bases are shared with TRBD2. The trim removed 0 bases at V and 3 bases at J, leaving 3 bases unmatched. The CDR3 is 15 amino acids. Germline V gene lookup returns CDR1 SEHNR and CDR2 FQNEAQ (reference sequence). The CDR3 sequence: CASSLAGGRTDTQYF. The CDR3 nucleotides read TGTGCCAGCAGCTTAGCGGGGGGGAGGACAGATACGCAGTATTTT.

Note on this clone: The same CDR3 is also encoded by other DNA sequences in this sample. The V call is TRBV19, the J call TRBJ2-2, with 7 bases matching TRBD1. Germline V lookup: CDR1 LNHDA, CDR2 SQIVND (reference sequence). This CDR3 has 15 residues. CDR3 in DNA: TGTGCTAGCCGTTCCGACAGGGTCAACACCGGGGAGCTGTTTTTT. It yields the protein CASRSDRVNTGELFF.

V is TRBV29-1 and J is TRBJ2-2, with D tentatively TRBD2 (5 bases). With 7 bases removed from V and 0 bases from J, the gap between germline ends came to 9 bases. Germline V gives CDR1 SQVTM, CDR2 ANQGSEA. The CDR3 has 13 residues. The CDR3 loop reads CSAGKANTGELFF. CDR3 DNA: TGCAGCGCCGGGAAAGCGAACACCGGGGAGCTGTTTTTT.

V usage is TRBV6-6 and J usage is TRBJ1-2, with 7 bases lining up with TRBD1. V lost 7 bases, J lost 3 bases, and 5 bases stayed unmatched. Germline CDR1 and CDR2: MNHNY and SVGAGI (reference sequence). The CDR3 has 13 amino acids. The CDR3 DNA reads as TGTGCCAGCACCCGGACAGGCGACTATGGCTACACCTTC. Translation: CASTRTGDYGYTF.

CDR3 loop: CATSYSLTLEAFF. The CDR3 region has the DNA TGTGCCACATCTTATTCGTTGACCCTTGAAGCTTTCTTT. The chain couples TRBV10-3 to TRBJ1-1, with no clear D. The CDR3 consists of 13 residues. Trimming pared 10 bases from V and 7 bases from J, leaving 19 bases between. Germline V lookup: CDR1 ENHRY, CDR2 SYGVKD.

On this clone itself: It is unclear where the CDR3 begins or ends on the DNA, so no DNA is shown, and the CDR3 is as TCRdb lists it. This chain joins TRBV21-1 and TRBJ2-2; TRBD2 was called by the table and not checked on the DNA. TRBV21-1 is flagged as a pseudogene. Including both end residues, the CDR3 is 15 amino acids long. The CDR3 sequence is CASSVWGGGTGELFF.

The chain links TRBV5-4 to TRBJ1-2; D gene uncertain. Germline-derived CDR1 and CDR2 are SGHNT and YYREEE (reference sequence). This CDR3 region has 16 residues. V dropped 5 bases and J dropped 4 bases, with 21 bases sitting between them. The CDR3 region is CASSARVPGKIYGYTF. CDR3 nucleotides: TGTGCCAGCAGTGCCCGCGTACCAGGAAAGATCTATGGCTACACCTTC.

The chain recombines TRBV7-9 with TRBJ1-5; D is ambiguous. CDR3 size: 15 residues. Germline CDR1 SEHNR, CDR2 FQNEAQ (reference sequence). The germline V and J ends were trimmed by 1 base and 5 bases, with 12 bases remaining between them. Here the CDR3 DNA reads TGTGCCAGCAGCTTAGGGGAGAGTGATTATCAGCCCCAGCATTTT. This sequence encodes CASSLGESDYQPQHF.

CDR3 nucleotide sequence: TGTGCCAGCAGACAGGACAGGTTCCGCACAGATACGCAGTATTTT. It translates to CASRQDRFRTDTQYF. The V gene is TRBV6-5, the J gene TRBJ2-3; 7 nucleotides line up with TRBD1. The germline CDR1 and CDR2 sequences are MNHEY and SVGAGI. This CDR3 contains 15 residues. V trimming: 6 bases; J trimming: 1 base; junction bases outside the gene matches: 7.

In this sample, this clone turned up once. V is TRBV12-5 and J is TRBJ2-7, with D unresolved. Per germline, CDR1 LGHNT and CDR2 FRNRAP. The CDR3 extends over 17 amino acids. Trimming cost V 1 base and J 0 bases, with 16 bases left between them. DNA of the CDR3: TGTGCTAGTGGTTTGGCACGGAAGGGCTCCCTCTCCTACGAGCAGTACTTC. Translating gives CASGLARKGSLSYEQYF.